Below are 2 T cell receptor beta chains sequenced from a single sample in a study of T cell responses to AZD1222 COVID-19 vaccine. The repertoire was sequenced with immunoSEQ multiplex PCR; TCRdb's copy has only in-frame clones and lacks some. Seen here are some 120,000 clones, roughly nine tenths observed once, and the top ten hold around 30%. Sequenced here: peripheral blood, sampled on day 0 of AZD1222 vaccination. These receptors all come from an adult in good health.

The V and J genes are TRBV19 and TRBJ2-7; D is perhaps TRBD1 or TRBD2 (5 bases each). Trimming cost V 7 bases and J 7 bases, with 20 bases left between them. The CDR3 extends over 14 amino acids. CDR1 is LNHDA and CDR2 is SQIVND in the germline V gene (reference sequence). In DNA, the CDR3 is TGTGCCAGTACCCCGGGGCGGGCGACTGGGGAGCAGTACTTC. Its translation is CASTPGRATGEQYF.

A word on this clone: The same CDR3 also results from other DNA sequences found in this sample. The chain joins TRBV12-3 or TRBV12-4 to TRBJ1-1; D possibly corresponds to TRBD1 (5 bases). The CDR3 is 13 residues long. The germline V and J ends were trimmed by 2 bases and 5 bases, with 9 bases remaining between them. CDR3 region: CASSLQGRTEAFF. The CDR3 DNA follows: TGTGCCAGCAGTTTACAGGGAAGAACTGAAGCTTTCTTT.